Each of the 28 T cell receptor beta chains below was sequenced from the same sample in a study of response to subunit inactivated influenza vaccine. One entry per CDR3 protein results from TCRdb running MiXCR on the RT-PCR reads. The table has approximately 200,000 distinct CDR3 sequences, around 14% seen once; the top ten hold about 28%. The sample here was CD8+ T cells sorted from PBMCs, taken 5 days after vaccination. The receptors derive from a man aged 45 to 65 who received an inactivated influenza vaccine.

V and J are TRBV28 and TRBJ2-3; maybe TRBD2 (5 bases). Trimming cost V 6 bases and J 2 bases, with 15 bases left between them. The V gene's germline CDR1 is MDHEN and CDR2 SYDVKM. This CDR3 is 15 amino acids long. The CDR3 bases are TGTGCCAGCAGACCAACCCGACGGGACACAGATACGCAGTATTTT. This codes for CASRPTRRDTDTQYF.

The chain joins TRBV28 to TRBJ2-7; a weak D match, TRBD1 (6 bases). Germline CDR1 is MDHEN and CDR2 is SYDVKM. The V and J ends lost 6 bases and 1 base respectively, with 13 bases between them. The length of the CDR3 is 14 residues. The CDR3: CASRAAGASYEQYF. The CDR3 nucleotides are TGTGCCAGCAGGGCCGCAGGGGCGTCCTACGAGCAGTACTTC.

CDR3 nucleotides: TGTGCCAGCAAGAGGACGGCTAGCAATCAGCCCCAGCATTTT. This sequence encodes CASKRTASNQPQHF. The V and J genes are TRBV12-3 or TRBV12-4 and TRBJ1-5; no definite D call. The CDR3 sequence is 14 residues long. Trimming shortened V by 7 bases and J by 0 bases, and 10 bases separated the two germline ends.

This clonotype was observed a few times. The gene calls are TRBV5-1 and TRBJ2-7; 9 bases agree with TRBD1. Germline assignment: CDR1 SGHRS and CDR2 YFSETQ. Trimming cost V 4 bases and J 3 bases; bases outside gene matches: 5. The length of the CDR3 is 14 residues. CDR3 residues: CASSVTGGGYEQYF. In DNA, the CDR3 is TGCGCCAGCAGCGTTACAGGGGGCGGCTACGAGCAGTACTTC.

This clonotype was seen at least ten times. J is TRBJ2-7 and V is TRBV29-1; 7 nucleotides line up with TRBD2. After removal of 6 bases from V and 0 bases from J, the junction contained 5 bases not matched to a gene. Germline loops: CDR1 SQVTM, CDR2 ANQGSEA. This CDR3 comprises 13 residues. This chain's CDR3 is CSVAGTTSYEQYF. DNA of the CDR3: TGCAGCGTAGCCGGGACTACCTCCTACGAGCAGTACTTC.

V and J are TRBV29-1 and TRBJ2-3; D remains unclear. CDR3 length: 13 residues. The germline V and J ends were trimmed by 1 base and 6 bases, with 11 bases remaining between them. The germline gives CDR1 SQVTM, CDR2 ANQGSEA. CDR3 DNA sequence: TGCAGCGTTGAAGGGAGTTTGGGGGATACGCAGTATTTT. Translation: CSVEGSLGDTQYF.

The gene calls are TRBV4-1 and TRBJ2-1; D may be TRBD1 or TRBD2 (5 bases each). The germline gives CDR1 MGHRA, CDR2 YSYEKL. CDR3 size: 14 residues. Trimming left V 0 bases short and J 5 bases short, with 8 bases between. The CDR3 protein is CASSQDWGNNEQFF. CDR3 sequence (DNA): TGCGCCAGCAGCCAAGATTGGGGGAACAATGAGCAGTTCTTC.

This clonotype was counted a few times. This chain joins TRBV6-2 or TRBV6-3 and TRBJ1-1, with D unresolved. The germline CDR1 and CDR2 sequences are MNHEY and SVGEGT. Trimming removed 1 base from V and 6 bases from J, with 9 bases in between. The CDR3 sequence is 13 residues long. For the CDR3, the DNA is TGTGCCAGCAGTTACTACGTGTCATCTGAAGCTTTCTTT. Translation: CASSYYVSSEAFF.

This clonotype occurred a few times. The J gene is TRBJ1-2, the V gene TRBV7-9; TRBD1 is a possible D gene (6 bases). The CDR3 is 15 residues long. From germline, CDR1 is SEHNR and CDR2 FQNEAQ (reference sequence). The ends were cut back, 1 base at V and 8 bases at J, with 17 bases in the middle. CDR3: CASSLDGGGANGYTF. CDR3 in DNA: TGTGCCAGCAGCTTAGACGGCGGGGGGGCCAACGGCTACACCTTC.

The chain links TRBV4-2 to TRBJ1-2; tentative D call: TRBD1 (6 bases). V was trimmed by 0 bases and J by 4 bases, leaving 18 bases between them. Germline V gene data show CDR1 as LGHNA and CDR2 as YNFKEQ. The CDR3 sequence is 17 residues long. CDR3 sequence: CASSQEEAGVPFYGYTF. The CDR3 region has the DNA TGTGCCAGCAGCCAAGAGGAGGCAGGGGTCCCCTTCTATGGCTACACCTTC.

This chain uses TRBV10-2 with TRBJ1-2, with D uncertain. Germline CDR1 reads WSHSY; CDR2 reads SAAADI. Trimming took off 8 bases at V and 12 bases at J, with 22 bases between the two ends. CDR3 length: 13 amino acids. Here the CDR3 reads CASSNGPRNLDTF. The CDR3 DNA follows: TGCGCCAGCTCGAATGGGCCCCGTAATTTGGACACCTTC.

This clonotype was observed a few times. The chain links TRBV20-1 to TRBJ1-5; the D gene is possibly TRBD1 (5 bases). From germline, CDR1 is DFQATT and CDR2 SNEGSKA (reference sequence). The length of the CDR3 is 14 residues. Trimming took 3 bases from V and 2 from J, leaving 11 bases between them. The CDR3 DNA sequence: TGCAGTGCTAGCATGGGGGTTGGCAATCAGCCCCAGCATTTT. This translates into CSASMGVGNQPQHF.

The chain uses TRBV27 and TRBJ1-2; the match to TRBD1 covers 8 bases. V shed 0 bases, J shed 7 bases, and the junction held 4 bases outside the gene matches. Germline CDR1 is MNHEY and CDR2 is SMNVEV (reference sequence). This CDR3 region has 14 residues. The CDR3 loop is CASSLSRTGFGYTF. In nucleotides, the CDR3 is TGTGCCAGCAGTTTATCAAGGACAGGGTTTGGCTACACCTTC.

As regards this clonotype: A junction end diverges from the germline sequence, so it may reflect a read error. The J gene is TRBJ2-2, the V gene TRBV11-3; 10 bases are shared with TRBD2. CDR1 and CDR2 (germline): SGHNT, YENEEA. This CDR3 has 17 residues. The CDR3 nucleotides read TGTGCCAGCAGCTTAGAATTAGGGACTAGCGCTCCCGGGGAGCTGGTTTTT. Its protein is CASSLELGTSAPGELVF.

This clonotype was counted only a few times. The V call is TRBV6-1, the J call TRBJ1-3; 7 nucleotides agree with TRBD1. V dropped 1 base and J dropped 0; count of bases not matched to a gene: 6. The CDR3 runs 17 residues. Germline loops: CDR1 MNHNS, CDR2 SASEGT. The CDR3 DNA reads TGTGCCAGCAGTGAAGGGTATCGGGACAGCTCTGGAAACACCATATATTTT. Its protein product is CASSEGYRDSSGNTIYF.

This clonotype was recorded many times. V is TRBV11-2 and J is TRBJ2-5; D gene unclear. V lost 4 bases to trimming and J lost 1 base, with 7 bases between them. CDR3 length: 13 residues. CDR1 is SGHAT and CDR2 is FQNNGV in the germline V gene. The CDR3 nucleotides read TGTGCCAGCAGCTCCTCCGGCCAAGAGACCCAGTACTTC. Its protein is CASSSSGQETQYF.

This clonotype was counted between two and nine times. CDR3 sequence: CSAKRWDSSYEQYF. The CDR3 bases are TGCAGTGCAAAGAGGTGGGACAGCTCCTACGAGCAGTACTTC. The gene calls are TRBV20-1 and TRBJ2-7; 7 bases are shared with TRBD1. The junction had 8 bases not matched to a gene; V was cut back by 6 bases and J by 0 bases. This CDR3 spans 14 amino acids. Germline loops: CDR1 DFQATT, CDR2 SNEGSKA (reference sequence).

The chain has TRBV12-3 or TRBV12-4 and TRBJ2-1, with 14 nucleotides matching TRBD2. V lost 5 bases, J lost 0 bases, and 9 bases stayed unmatched. This CDR3 has 19 residues. This chain's CDR3 is CASSPGTSGSESSYNEQFF. In DNA, the CDR3 is TGTGCCAGCAGTCCAGGGACTAGCGGGAGTGAGAGCTCCTACAATGAGCAGTTCTTC.

A few counts support this clonotype. The chain links TRBV4-1 to TRBJ1-1; D remains ambiguous. Between the trimmed V and J ends, which lost 2 bases and 1 base, there was a span of 8 bases. Germline V CDR1 and CDR2: MGHRA, YSYEKL. The CDR3 length is 14 residues. The CDR3 sequence is CASSQQTANTEAFF. The CDR3 coding sequence is TGCGCCAGCAGCCAACAAACAGCGAACACTGAAGCTTTCTTT.

J is TRBJ1-1 and V is TRBV5-8; 10 bases agree with TRBD1. Losses at the gene ends were 5 bases for V and 3 bases for J; bases not matched to a gene: 10. CDR3 length equals 16 residues. In germline, CDR1 is SGHTS, CDR2 YDEGEE. The CDR3 DNA is TGTGCCAGCAGTCCTGACAGGGGGCGATGGGACACTGAAGCTTTCTTT. Its protein is CASSPDRGRWDTEAFF.

This clonotype was seen a few times. The gene calls are TRBV7-6 and TRBJ2-2; no firm D call. CDR3 length: 17 amino acids. The V end was cut by 2 bases, the J end by 3 bases, with 16 bases between. Germline V gene sequence: CDR1 SGHVS, CDR2 FNYEAQ. CDR3 sequence (DNA): TGTGCCAGCAGCTTATATGGCGGACCCCCAGACACCGGGGAGCTGTTTTTT. It encodes CASSLYGGPPDTGELFF.

This clonotype showed up just a few times. This chain joins TRBV4-2 and TRBJ2-2; D perhaps matches TRBD2 (6 bases). Germline V gene data show CDR1 as LGHNA and CDR2 as YNFKEQ. The ends were cut back, 2 bases at V and 0 bases at J, with 10 bases in the middle. This CDR3 contains 16 residues. The CDR3 loop is CASSQPGLSNTGELFF. The CDR3 DNA reads TGTGCCAGCAGCCAACCGGGACTCTCGAACACCGGGGAGCTGTTTTTT.

The table lists this clonotype with many counts. The V gene is TRBV4-1, the J gene TRBJ1-5; D not certain. Germline CDR1 reads MGHRA; CDR2 reads YSYEKL. The V gene lost 0 bases and the J gene lost 6 bases, with 18 bases spanning the gap. There are 17 residues in the CDR3. CDR3 in amino acids: CASSQEVGQFPGQPQHF. DNA for the CDR3: TGCGCCAGCAGCCAAGAAGTAGGGCAGTTCCCCGGTCAGCCCCAGCATTTT.

This clonotype has just a few counts. This rearrangement joins TRBV5-1 to TRBJ2-1; 7 bases match TRBD2. This CDR3 has 14 amino acids. The germline gives CDR1 SGHRS, CDR2 YFSETQ. Trimming cost V 4 bases and J 4 bases; bases outside gene matches: 5. The CDR3 DNA reads as TGCGCCAGCAGCCGGGACTATAATTACAATGAGCAGTTCTTC. This sequence encodes CASSRDYNYNEQFF.

The sample holds a few counts of this clonotype. This chain uses TRBV30 with TRBJ2-1, with 9 bases that match TRBD1. Germline V gene sequence: CDR1 GTSNPN, CDR2 SVGIG (reference sequence). The CDR3 consists of 16 residues. V shed 2 bases and J 2 bases; nucleotides not matched to a gene: 7. CDR3 DNA: TGTGCCTGGAGTTCAAACAGGGGGCCGACCTACAATGAGCAGTTCTTC. Amino acids: CAWSSNRGPTYNEQFF.

There are a few counts of this clonotype. The chain joins TRBV7-9 to TRBJ2-1, with D maybe TRBD1 (5 bases). CDR3 size: 15 residues. V shed 6 bases and J shed 8 bases, with 20 bases lying between them. Germline lookup yields CDR1 SEHNR and CDR2 FQNEAQ (reference sequence). CDR3 DNA: TGTGCCAGCAGTCCTCGAAGGGGCCCTATGGATGAGCAGTTCTTC. Translation: CASSPRRGPMDEQFF.

This clonotype was counted between two and nine times. The V call is TRBV6-2 or TRBV6-3, the J call TRBJ1-2, with D perhaps matching TRBD1 (6 bases). This CDR3 spans 15 amino acids. Looked up from germline, CDR1 is MNHEY and CDR2 is SVGEGT. Deletions cut 4 bases from V and 2 bases from J, with 14 bases between. CDR3 in amino acids: CASSLDRQLNYGYTF. In nucleotides, the CDR3 is TGTGCCAGCAGTTTAGACAGGCAACTAAACTATGGCTACACCTTC.

This clonotype turned up a few times. The rearrangement joins TRBV20-1 to TRBJ2-2, with D tentatively TRBD2 (5 bases). The CDR3 contains 15 residues. Germline loops: CDR1 DFQATT, CDR2 SNEGSKA (reference sequence). V gave up 0 bases and J gave up 0 bases, with 8 bases separating them. For the CDR3, the DNA is TGCAGTGCTAGAGATCGGGGAACGAACACCGGGGAGCTGTTTTTT. It translates to CSARDRGTNTGELFF.